A single sample gave rise to the 2 T cell receptor beta chains below, sequenced in a study of T cell repertoires in cytomegalovirus infection. TCRdb reanalysed the reads using MiXCR and keeps one entry per CDR3 protein. The table has around 240,000 distinct CDR3 sequences, 22% seen once; the top ten hold 15% to 20%. The sample taken for sequencing was CD8+ T cells from PBMCs. Receptors were obtained from a human donor in good health (CMV status not recorded). Some clones in this sample may be carry-over from other donors' samples.

This clonotype turned up a few times. The chain is built from TRBV5-1 and TRBJ2-2; unclear D gene. The germline CDR1 and CDR2 sequences are SGHRS and YFSETQ. V was shortened by 2 bases and J by 0 bases, with 5 bases between the two germline ends. CDR3 length: 14 residues. This CDR3 reads CASSLPSNTGELFF. As DNA, the CDR3 is TGCGCCAGCAGCTTACCCTCGAACACCGGGGAGCTGTTTTTT.

This clonotype was detected only a few times. V usage is TRBV2 and J usage is TRBJ2-7; D assignment may be TRBD1 or TRBD2 (5 bases each). V lost 8 bases and J 2 bases, leaving 10 bases between the germline ends. Germline CDR1 SNHLY, CDR2 FYNNEI. The CDR3 length is 12 residues. CDR3 protein: CASYGATYEQYF. CDR3 nucleotide sequence: TGTGCCAGCTACGGGGCTACCTACGAGCAGTACTTC.